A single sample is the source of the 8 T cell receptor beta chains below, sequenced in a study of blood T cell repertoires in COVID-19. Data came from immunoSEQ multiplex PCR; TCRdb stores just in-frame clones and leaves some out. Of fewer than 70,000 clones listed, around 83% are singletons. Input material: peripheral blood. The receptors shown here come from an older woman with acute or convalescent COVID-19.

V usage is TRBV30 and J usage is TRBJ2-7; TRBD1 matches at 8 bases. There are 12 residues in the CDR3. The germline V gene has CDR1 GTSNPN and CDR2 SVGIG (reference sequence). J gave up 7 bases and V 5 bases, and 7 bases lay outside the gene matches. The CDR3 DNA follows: TGTGCCTGGGACCGACAGGGGAAGGAGCAGTACTTC. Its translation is CAWDRQGKEQYF.

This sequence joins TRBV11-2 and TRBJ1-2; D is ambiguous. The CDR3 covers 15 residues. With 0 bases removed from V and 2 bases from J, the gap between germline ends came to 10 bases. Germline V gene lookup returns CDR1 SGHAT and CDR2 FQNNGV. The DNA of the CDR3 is TGTGCCAGCAGCTTAGAGTCGGCAGCGAACTATGGCTACACCTTC. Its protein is CASSLESAANYGYTF.

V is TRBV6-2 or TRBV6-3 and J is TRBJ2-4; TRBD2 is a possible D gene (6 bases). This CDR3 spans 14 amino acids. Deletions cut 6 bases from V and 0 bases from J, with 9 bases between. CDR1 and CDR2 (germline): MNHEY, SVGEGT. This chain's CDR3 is CASSQGLAKNIQYF. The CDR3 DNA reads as TGTGCCAGCAGCCAGGGACTAGCCAAAAACATTCAGTACTTC.

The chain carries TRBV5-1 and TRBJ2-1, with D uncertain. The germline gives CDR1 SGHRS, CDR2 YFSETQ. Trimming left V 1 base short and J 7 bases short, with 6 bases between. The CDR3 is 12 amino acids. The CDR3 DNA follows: TGCGCCAGCAGCTTGAAGGAGAATGAGCAGTTCTTC. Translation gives CASSLKENEQFF. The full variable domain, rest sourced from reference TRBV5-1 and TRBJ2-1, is KAGVTQTPRYLIKTRGQQVTLSCSPISGHRSVSWYQQTPGQGLQFLFEYFSETQRNKGNFPGRFSGRQFSNSRSEMNVSTLELGDSALYLCASSLKENEQFFGPGTRLTVL.

CDR3 nucleotides: TGTGCCAGCAGTGACCTGACAGGGGGCGGTCAGCCCCAGCATTTT. As protein: CASSDLTGGGQPQHF. The V and J genes are TRBV6-1 and TRBJ1-5; 10 bases align to TRBD1. V gave up 3 bases and J gave up 6 bases; unmatched junction bases: 5. Germline CDR1 MNHNS, CDR2 SASEGT. This CDR3 comprises 15 residues.

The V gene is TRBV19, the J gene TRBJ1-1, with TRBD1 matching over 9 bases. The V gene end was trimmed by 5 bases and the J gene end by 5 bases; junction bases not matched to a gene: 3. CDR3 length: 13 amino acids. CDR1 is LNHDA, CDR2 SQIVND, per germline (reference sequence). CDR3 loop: CASSSTGGTEAFF. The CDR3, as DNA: TGTGCCAGTAGTTCGACAGGGGGGACTGAAGCTTTCTTT.

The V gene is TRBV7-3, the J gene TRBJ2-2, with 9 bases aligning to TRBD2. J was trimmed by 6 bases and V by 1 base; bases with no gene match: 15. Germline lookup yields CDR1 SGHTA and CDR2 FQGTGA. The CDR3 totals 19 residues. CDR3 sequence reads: CASSLRLLSGGRESGELFF. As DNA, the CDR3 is TGTGCCAGCAGCTTAAGGCTTTTGAGCGGGGGGCGCGAGTCCGGGGAGCTGTTTTTT.

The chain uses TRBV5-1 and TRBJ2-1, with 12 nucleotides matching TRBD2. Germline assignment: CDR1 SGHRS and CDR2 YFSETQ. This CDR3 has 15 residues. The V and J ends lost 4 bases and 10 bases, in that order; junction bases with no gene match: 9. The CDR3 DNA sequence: TGCGCCAGCAGCCGACTAGCGGGGGCTCCAGGCGAGCAGTTCTTC. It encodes CASSRLAGAPGEQFF.